The T cell receptor (beta chain) under discussion was sequenced for a study of blood T cells in healthy people across ages. Germline CDR1 MNHNS, CDR2 SASEGT. The CDR3 consists of 15 residues. V was pared by 5 bases and J by 5 bases, with 18 bases between. Next came a second PCR, run for about 6 to 12 cycles, which used a sample-barcoded 5' primer along with a J-beta primer mix. A tag from a template-switch adaptor with 12 random nucleotides marked each cDNA molecule. Each sample provided no less than 2.5 million CDR3-containing paired-end reads. Each CDR3 protein is one row after TCRdb ran MiXCR on the 5' RACE reads. The sample consists of around 600,000 distinct CDR3 sequences, around 48% of them appearing once. About this clonotype itself: Its antigen remains unknown.

Study outcomes and limitations: The fall in TCR beta diversity per million T cells was roughly linear with age.

The genes are TRBV6-1 and TRBJ2-5; D may correspond to TRBD1 or TRBD2 (5 bases each). The sequence derives from an older man in good health. Sequencing used blood. The CDR3 sequence: CASSPRQPQRETQYF. The CDR3 DNA follows: TGTGCCAGCAGTCCCAGACAGCCTCAGCGGGAGACCCAGTACTTC.